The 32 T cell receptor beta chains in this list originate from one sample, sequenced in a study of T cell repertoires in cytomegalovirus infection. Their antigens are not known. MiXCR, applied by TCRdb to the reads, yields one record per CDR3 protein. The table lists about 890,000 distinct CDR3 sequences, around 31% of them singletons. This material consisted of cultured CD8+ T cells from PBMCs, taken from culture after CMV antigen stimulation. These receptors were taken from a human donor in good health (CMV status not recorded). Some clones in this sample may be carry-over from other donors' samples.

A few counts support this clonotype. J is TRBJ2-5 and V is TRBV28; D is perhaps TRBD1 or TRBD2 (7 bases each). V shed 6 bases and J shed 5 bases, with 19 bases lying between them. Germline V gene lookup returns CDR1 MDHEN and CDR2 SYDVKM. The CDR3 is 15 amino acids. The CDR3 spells CASRPQGGIVETQYF. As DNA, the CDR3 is TGTGCCAGCAGACCCCAGGGGGGGATTGTTGAGACCCAGTACTTC.

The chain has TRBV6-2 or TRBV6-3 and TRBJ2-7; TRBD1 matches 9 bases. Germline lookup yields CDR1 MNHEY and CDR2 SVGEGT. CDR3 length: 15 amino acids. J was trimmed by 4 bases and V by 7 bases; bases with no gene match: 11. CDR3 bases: TGTGCCAGCACCGAGGGGGGACAGGGCTTATACGAGCAGTACTTC. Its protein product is CASTEGGQGLYEQYF.

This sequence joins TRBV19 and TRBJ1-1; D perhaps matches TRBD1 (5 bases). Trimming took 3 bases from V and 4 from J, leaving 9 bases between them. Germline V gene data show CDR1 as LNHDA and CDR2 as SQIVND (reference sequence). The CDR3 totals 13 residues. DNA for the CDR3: TGTGCCAGTAGTATTTCAGGGACCACTGAAGCTTTCTTT. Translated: CASSISGTTEAFF.

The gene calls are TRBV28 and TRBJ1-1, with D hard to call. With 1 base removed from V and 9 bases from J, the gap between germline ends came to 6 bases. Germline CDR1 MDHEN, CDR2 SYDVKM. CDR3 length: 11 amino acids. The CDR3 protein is CASSLFFKAFF. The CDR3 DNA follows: TGTGCCAGCAGTTTATTTTTTAAAGCTTTCTTT.

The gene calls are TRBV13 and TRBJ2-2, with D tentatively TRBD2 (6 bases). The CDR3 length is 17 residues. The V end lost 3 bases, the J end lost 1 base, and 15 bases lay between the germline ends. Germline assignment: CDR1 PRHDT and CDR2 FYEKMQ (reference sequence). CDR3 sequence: CASSFDVRGRNTGELFF. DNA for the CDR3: TGTGCCAGCAGCTTTGATGTCCGGGGGAGGAACACCGGGGAGCTGTTTTTT.

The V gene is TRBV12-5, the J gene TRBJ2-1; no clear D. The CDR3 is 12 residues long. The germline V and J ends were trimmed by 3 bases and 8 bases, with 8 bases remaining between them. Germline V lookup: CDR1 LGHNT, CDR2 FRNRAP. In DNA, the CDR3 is TGTGCTAGTGGTTTTTTACGGGATGAGCAGTTCTTC. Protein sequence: CASGFLRDEQFF.

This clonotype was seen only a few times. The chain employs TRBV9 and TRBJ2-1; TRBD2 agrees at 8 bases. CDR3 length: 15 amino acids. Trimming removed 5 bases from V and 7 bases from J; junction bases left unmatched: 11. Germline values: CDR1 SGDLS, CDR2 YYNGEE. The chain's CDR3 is CASRSGGGLGNEQFF. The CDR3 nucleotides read TGTGCCAGCAGGTCGGGCGGGGGGCTGGGGAATGAGCAGTTCTTC.

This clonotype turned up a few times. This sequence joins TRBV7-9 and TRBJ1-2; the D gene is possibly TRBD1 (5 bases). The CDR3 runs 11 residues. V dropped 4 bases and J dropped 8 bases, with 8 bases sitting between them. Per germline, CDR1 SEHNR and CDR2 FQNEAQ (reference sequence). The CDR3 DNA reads TGTGCCAGCAGCTCCTGGGGGGGCTACACCTTC. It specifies CASSSWGGYTF.

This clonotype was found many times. The CDR3 DNA reads as TGTGCCAGCAGCTCCAGCGGGGGTGATGAGCAGTTCTTC. It translates to CASSSSGGDEQFF. The chain links TRBV7-9 to TRBJ2-1; TRBD2 aligns across 8 bases. Per the germline V gene, CDR1 is SEHNR and CDR2 is FQNEAQ (reference sequence). V lost 4 bases, J lost 8 bases, and 4 bases stayed unmatched. The CDR3 runs 13 residues.

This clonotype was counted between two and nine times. CDR3 loop: CASSLETSGGQETQYF. The CDR3 nucleotides are TGTGCCAGCAGCTTAGAAACTAGCGGGGGGCAAGAGACCCAGTACTTC. The chain links TRBV11-3 to TRBJ2-5, with 12 bases matching TRBD2. V was clipped by 0 bases and J by 2 bases; unmatched bases: 1. Germline V gene lookup returns CDR1 SGHNT and CDR2 YENEEA. The CDR3 runs 16 residues. Drawing the rest from reference TRBV11-3 and TRBJ2-5, the complete variable domain is EAGVVQSPRYKIIEKKQPVAFWCNPISGHNTLYWYLQNLGQGPELLIRYENEEAVDDSQLPKDRFSAERLKGVDSTLKIQPAELGDSAVYLCASSLETSGGQETQYFGPGTRLLVL.

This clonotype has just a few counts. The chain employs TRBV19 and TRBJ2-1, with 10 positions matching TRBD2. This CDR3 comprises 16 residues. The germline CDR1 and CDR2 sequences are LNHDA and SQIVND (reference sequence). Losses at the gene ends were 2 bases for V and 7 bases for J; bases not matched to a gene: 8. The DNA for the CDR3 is TGTGCCAGTAGTATAATAGCTAGCGGGGGTAGGAATGAGCAGTTCTTC. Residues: CASSIIASGGRNEQFF.

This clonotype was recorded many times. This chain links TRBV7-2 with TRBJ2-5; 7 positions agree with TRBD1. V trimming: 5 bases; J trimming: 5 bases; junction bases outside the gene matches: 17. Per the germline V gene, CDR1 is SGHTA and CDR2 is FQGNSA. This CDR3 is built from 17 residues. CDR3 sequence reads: CASSPGARQGKWETQYF. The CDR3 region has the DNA TGTGCCAGCAGCCCAGGGGCCAGACAGGGAAAATGGGAGACCCAGTACTTC.

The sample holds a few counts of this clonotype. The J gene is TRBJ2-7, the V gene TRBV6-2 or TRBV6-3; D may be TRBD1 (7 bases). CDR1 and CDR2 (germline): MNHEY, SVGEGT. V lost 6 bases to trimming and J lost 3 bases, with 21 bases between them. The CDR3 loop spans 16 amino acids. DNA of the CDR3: TGTGCCAGCAGGGGCGTGGAGGGGGCCAATCTCTACGAGCAGTACGTC. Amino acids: CASRGVEGANLYEQYV.

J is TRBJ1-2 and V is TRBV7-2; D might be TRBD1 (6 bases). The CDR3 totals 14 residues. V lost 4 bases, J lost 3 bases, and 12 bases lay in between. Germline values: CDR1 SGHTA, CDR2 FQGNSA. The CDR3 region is CASSSSRGYYGYTF. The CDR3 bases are TGTGCCAGCAGCTCCTCGAGGGGGTACTATGGCTACACCTTC. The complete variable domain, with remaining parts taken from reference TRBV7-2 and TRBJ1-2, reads GAGVSQSPSNKVTEKGKDVELRCDPISGHTALYWYRQSLGQGLEFLIYFQGNSAPDKSGLPSDRFSAERTGGSVSTLTIQRTQQEDSAVYLCASSSSRGYYGYTFGSGTRLTVV.

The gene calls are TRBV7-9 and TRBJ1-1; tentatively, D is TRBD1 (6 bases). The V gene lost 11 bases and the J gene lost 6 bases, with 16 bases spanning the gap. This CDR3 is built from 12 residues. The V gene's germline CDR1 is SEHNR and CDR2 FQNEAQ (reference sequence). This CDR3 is CAGRRGGSEAFF. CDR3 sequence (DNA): TGTGCCGGTAGGAGGGGGGGCTCTGAAGCTTTCTTT.

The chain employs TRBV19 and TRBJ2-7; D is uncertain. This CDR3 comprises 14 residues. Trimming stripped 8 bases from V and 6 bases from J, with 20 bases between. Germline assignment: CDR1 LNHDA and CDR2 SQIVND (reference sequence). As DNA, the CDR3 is TGTGCCAGTGAACCGGGCCCGATGCTAGGCGAGCAGTACTTC. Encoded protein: CASEPGPMLGEQYF. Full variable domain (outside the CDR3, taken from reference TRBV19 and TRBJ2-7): DGGITQSPKYLFRKEGQNVTLSCEQNLNHDAMYWYRQDPGQGLRLIYYSQIVNDFQKGDIAEGYSVSREKKESFPLTVTSAQKNPTAFYLCASEPGPMLGEQYFGPGTRLTVT.

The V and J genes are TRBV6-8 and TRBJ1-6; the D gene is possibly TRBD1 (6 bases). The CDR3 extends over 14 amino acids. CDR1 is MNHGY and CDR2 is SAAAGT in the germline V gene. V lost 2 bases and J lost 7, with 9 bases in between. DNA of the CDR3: TGTGCCAGCAGTTACCGGGGGCCAAATTCACCCCTCCACTTT. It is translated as CASSYRGPNSPLHF.

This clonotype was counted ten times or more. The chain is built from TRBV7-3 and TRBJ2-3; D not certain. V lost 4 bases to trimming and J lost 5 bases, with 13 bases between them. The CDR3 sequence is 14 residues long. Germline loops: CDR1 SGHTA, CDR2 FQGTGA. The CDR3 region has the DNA TGTGCCAGCAGCTCCGACTTTGATTTAGATACGCAGTATTTT. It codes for CASSSDFDLDTQYF.

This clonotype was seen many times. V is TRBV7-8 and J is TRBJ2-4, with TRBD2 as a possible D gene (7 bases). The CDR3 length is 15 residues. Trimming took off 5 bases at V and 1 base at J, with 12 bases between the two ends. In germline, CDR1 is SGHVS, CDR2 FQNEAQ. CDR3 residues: CASSLRGGAKNIQYF. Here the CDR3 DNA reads TGTGCCAGCAGCCTAAGGGGGGGGGCCAAAAACATTCAGTACTTC.

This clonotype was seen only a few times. CDR3 coding DNA: TGTGCCAGCAGCGCCCGGGACTTCACAGATACGCAGTATTTT. Amino acids: CASSARDFTDTQYF. This chain links TRBV27 with TRBJ2-3; perhaps TRBD2 as D (6 bases). Germline V CDR1 and CDR2: MNHEY, SMNVEV (reference sequence). Trimming removed 6 bases at V and 2 bases at J, with 12 bases between. CDR3 size: 14 residues.

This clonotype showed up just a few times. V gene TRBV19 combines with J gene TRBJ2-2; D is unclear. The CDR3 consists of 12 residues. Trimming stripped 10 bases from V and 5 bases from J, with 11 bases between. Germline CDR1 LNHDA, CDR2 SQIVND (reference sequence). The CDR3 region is CATLTKTGELFF. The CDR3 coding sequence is TGTGCCACTCTGACAAAGACCGGGGAGCTGTTTTTT.

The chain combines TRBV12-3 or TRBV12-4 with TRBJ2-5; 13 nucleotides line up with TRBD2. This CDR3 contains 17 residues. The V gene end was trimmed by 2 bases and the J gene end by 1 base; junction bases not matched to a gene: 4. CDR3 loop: CASSLTGLAGLQETQYF. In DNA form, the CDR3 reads TGTGCCAGCAGTTTAACGGGACTAGCGGGGCTCCAAGAGACCCAGTACTTC.

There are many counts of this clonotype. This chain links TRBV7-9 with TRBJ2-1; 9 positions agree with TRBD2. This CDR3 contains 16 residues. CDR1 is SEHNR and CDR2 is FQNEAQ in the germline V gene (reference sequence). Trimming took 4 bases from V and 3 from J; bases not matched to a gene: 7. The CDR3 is CASSSSPSGNYNEQFF. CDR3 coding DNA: TGTGCCAGCAGCTCCTCCCCTAGCGGGAACTACAATGAGCAGTTCTTC.

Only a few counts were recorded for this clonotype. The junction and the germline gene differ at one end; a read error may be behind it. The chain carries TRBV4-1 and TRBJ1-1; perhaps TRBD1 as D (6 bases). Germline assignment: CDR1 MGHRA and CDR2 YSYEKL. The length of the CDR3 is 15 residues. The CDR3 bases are TGTGCCAGCAGCCAAGAATCGGGACAGAACACTGAAGCTTTCTTT. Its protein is CASSQESGQNTEAFF.

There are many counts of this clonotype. CDR3 protein: CASSLGTGASSYNEQFF. For the CDR3, the DNA is TGTGCCAGCAGCTTAGGTACGGGGGCAAGCTCCTACAATGAGCAGTTCTTC. The chain uses TRBV7-6 and TRBJ2-1; possibly TRBD1 or TRBD2 for D (6 bases each). The CDR3 consists of 17 residues. The germline CDR1 and CDR2 sequences are SGHVS and FNYEAQ. Trimming shortened V by 1 base and J by 0 bases, and 13 bases separated the two germline ends. Based on the CDR3 plus reference TRBV7-6 and TRBJ2-1, the full variable domain is GAGVSQSPRYKVTKRGQDVALRCDPISGHVSLYWYRQALGQGPEFLTYFNYEAQQDKSGLPNDRFSAERPEGSISTLTIQRTEQRDSAMYRCASSLGTGASSYNEQFFGPGTRLTVL.

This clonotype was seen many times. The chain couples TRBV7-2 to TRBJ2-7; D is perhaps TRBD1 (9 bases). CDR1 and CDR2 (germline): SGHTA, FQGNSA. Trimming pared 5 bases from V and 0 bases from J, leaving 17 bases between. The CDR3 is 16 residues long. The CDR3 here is CASSREGTGSSYEQYV. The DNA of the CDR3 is TGTGCCAGCAGCCGGGAGGGGACAGGGAGCTCCTACGAGCAGTACGTC.

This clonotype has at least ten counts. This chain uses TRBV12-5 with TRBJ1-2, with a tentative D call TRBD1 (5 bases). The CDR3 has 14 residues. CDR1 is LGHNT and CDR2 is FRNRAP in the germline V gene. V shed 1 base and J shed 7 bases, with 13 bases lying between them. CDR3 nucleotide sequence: TGTGCTAGTGGTTTGGATTGGGGGATAGGTGGCTACACCTTC. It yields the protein CASGLDWGIGGYTF.

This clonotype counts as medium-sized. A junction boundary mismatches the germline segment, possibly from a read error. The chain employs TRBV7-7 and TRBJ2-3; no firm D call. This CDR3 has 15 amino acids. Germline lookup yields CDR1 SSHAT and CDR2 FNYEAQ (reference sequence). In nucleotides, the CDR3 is TGTGCTAGCAGCTTGAACAGTTCTGGCACAGATACGCAGTATTTT. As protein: CASSLNSSGTDTQYF.

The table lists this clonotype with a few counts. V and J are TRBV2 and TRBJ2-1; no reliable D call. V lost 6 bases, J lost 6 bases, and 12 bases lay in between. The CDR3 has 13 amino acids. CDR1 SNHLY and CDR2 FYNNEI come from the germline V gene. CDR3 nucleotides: TGTGCCAGCAGCTTGAACGACTTCAATGAGCAGTTCTTC. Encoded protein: CASSLNDFNEQFF.

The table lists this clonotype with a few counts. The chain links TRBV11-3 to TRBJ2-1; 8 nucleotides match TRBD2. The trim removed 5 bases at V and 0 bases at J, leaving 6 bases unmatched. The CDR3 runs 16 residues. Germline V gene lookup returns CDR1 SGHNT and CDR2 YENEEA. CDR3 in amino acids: CASSAGGPSSYNEQFF. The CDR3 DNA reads TGTGCCAGCAGCGCGGGGGGCCCTAGCTCCTACAATGAGCAGTTCTTC.

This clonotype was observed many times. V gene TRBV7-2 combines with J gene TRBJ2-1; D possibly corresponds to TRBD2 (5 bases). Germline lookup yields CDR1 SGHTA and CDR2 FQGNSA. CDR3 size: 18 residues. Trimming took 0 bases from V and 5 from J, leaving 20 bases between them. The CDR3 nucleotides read TGTGCCAGCAGCTTAGCGGGCCCGGGATCGGGTACTGACAATGAGCAGTTCTTC. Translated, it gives CASSLAGPGSGTDNEQFF.

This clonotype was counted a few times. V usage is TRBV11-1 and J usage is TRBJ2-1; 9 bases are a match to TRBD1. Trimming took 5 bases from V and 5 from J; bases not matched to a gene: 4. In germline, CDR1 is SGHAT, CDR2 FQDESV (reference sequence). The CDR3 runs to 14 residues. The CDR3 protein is CASSTGGAHNEQFF. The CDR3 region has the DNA TGTGCCAGCAGCACAGGGGGCGCCCACAATGAGCAGTTCTTC.